The sequence of this T cell receptor (beta chain) was determined in a study of identical twins (dated by TCRdb to 2016 to 2017). Regarding the complete study: To test whether fetal clonotypes persist, this study deep-sequenced TCR alpha and beta repertoires from monozygotic twins, from unrelated adults of various ages, and from cord blood. Replicate twin experiments were performed at different times using different library preparation protocols to rule out contamination.

Every donor was a healthy Caucasian. The twin cohort consisted of three pairs of female monozygotic twins, all aged roughly 18 to 29 years. Positive isolation kits from Invitrogen were used to isolate the CD4+ and CD8+ T cell populations. Beyond this particular receptor, the publication reports: Compared with coincidental sharing between unrelated individuals, out-of-frame TCR alpha sequences shared between twins had an excess of sequences with low generation probability. The excess sharing between twins in beta out-of-frame sequences was weaker because fewer shared sequences reduced the signal-to-noise ratio. Invariant T cells such as MAIT and iNKT could partly confound zero-insertion analyses, although diverse VJ usage argued against such confounding for most clonotypes. Abundant cord blood beta clonotypes carried fewer insertions; young adult naive repertoires showed a weaker similar trend, while memory repertoires showed none. Because the same donors could not be followed over many years, conclusions were based on cross-sectional statistical analysis. Recombination models systematically underestimated out-of-frame TCR alpha sharing in monozygotic twins but agreed with sharing between unrelated individuals.

The germline V gene (reference sequence) sets CDR1 to SEHNR and CDR2 to FQNEAQ. The junction shows trimming of 1 base on V and 5 bases on J, and the gene matches do not reach 4 bases of it. The CDR3 sequence holds 15 residues, the cysteine and phenylalanine included. The sequence is cut down to CDR3 DNA, 45 bases in frame from base 1. Library method: 5' RACE. The sample was run on an Illumina HiSeq 2000. A universal primer binding site was added through template switching, and the final cDNA carried a unique molecular identifier so that TCR cDNA molecules could be counted accurately. Specific primers in the conserved constant-segment region were used to synthesize first-strand cDNA for the TCR alpha and beta chains. To control for contamination, every cDNA library carried two barcodes: a SMART-Mk sample barcode plus Illumina barcodes. Two successive PCR steps introduced TruSeq adapter sequences along with Illumina sample barcodes. The TCR alpha and beta cDNA libraries were sequenced on the Illumina HiSeq platform using custom primers. On the study's bioinformatics: Raw reads were processed with MiGEC to extract unique molecular identifiers, and MiXCR was used to determine CDR3 positions. For each individual, recombination models were inferred using an EM algorithm with the repgenHMM and IGoR tools. Shared clonotypes were analyzed with the tcR package in R, and sharing was normalized by the product of cloneset sizes. To study raw recombination without the effects of thymic and clonal selection, out-of-frame nonproductive sequences were analyzed. TCRdb reworked the public reads: Q25 trimming with fastp, MiXCR clone assembly, productive beta chains retained. Records with the same CDR3 protein are collapsed into one entry carrying the most frequent genes and DNA. V and J calls and clone size were set by TCRdb, not the authors. The sample contains a few hundred thousand distinct CDR3 sequences, roughly 26% of them found a single time. Roughly 3% of the sample is in the top ten clones.

As concerns this clonotype: The clone's antigen remains unknown. The record has no base qualities; no much larger clone is one base away.

This same sample was also taken into another study, of T cells expressing NK-cell markers. As noted in the second study: Fewer than ten donors provided sorted CD3+CD56+NKG2C+, CD3+CD56+NKG2C- and CD3+CD56-NKG2C+ T-cell subsets, whose TCR beta-chain repertoires were profiled. Among the eight sequenced donors, seven were HCMV-seropositive and one was HCMV-seronegative. To restrict sorting to alphabetaTCR-expressing T cells, an anti-gammadeltaTCR antibody was added in several experiments. In a handful of donors, the dominant CD3+CD56+NKG2C+ clonotypes ranked among the top 10 CD8+ clonotypes, making up roughly 1.0-8% of CD8+ T cells. Those dominant clonotypes were again the most abundant among CD3+CD56-NKG2C+ cells in a handful of donors, at about 28.3-65%. Whether the expanded NKG2C-expressing T cell clones were specific for HCMV antigens remained unclear. Randomly selected healthy volunteers, three men and five women, were used as the eight sequenced donors. HCMV-specific IgG was detected in serum with a commercial ELISA kit to determine HCMV serostatus. MIGEC was used to demultiplex reads and group reads by UMI, and MiTCR was used to assemble and quantify clonotypes. To remove erroneous sequences, TCR cDNA sequences were retained only when supported by two or more reads. The tcR package was used for downstream repertoire analysis, and clonotypes were matched across fractions by CDR3 nucleotide sequence plus V segment. VDJmatch was used to annotate antigen specificity against VDJdb, with one amino acid substitution allowed in CDR3.

The sequence came from a woman in her late teens or twenties in good health. The chain couples TRBV7-9 to TRBJ2-5, and 10 bases in between align with TRBD1. The sample taken for sequencing was CD4+ T cells sorted from blood. For the CDR3, the sequence is CASSLGDRGRETQYF. The DNA is TGTGCCAGCAGCTTAGGGGACAGGGGACGGGAGACCCAGTACTTC. Reference TRBV7-9 and TRBJ2-5 genes cover what lies past the CDR3, so the full variable domain is DTGVSQNPRHKITKRGQNVTFRCDPISEHNRLYWYRQTLGQGPEFLTYFQNEAQLEKSRLLSDRFSAERPKGSFSTLEIQRTEQGDSAMYLCASSLGDRGRETQYFGPGTRLLVL.